One sample yielded the 25 T cell receptor beta chains listed below, sequenced in a study of cytomegalovirus exposure and HLA in healthy donors. The study ran its PCR with 60 Vbeta and 13 Jbeta primers. The method was immunoSEQ multiplex PCR; TCRdb's version includes in-frame clones alone and lacks a portion of them. In the table there are approximately 150,000 clones, about four fifths of which are singletons. The sample taken for sequencing was PBMCs. These receptors were taken from a woman between 50 and 59 years old in good health and CMV-seronegative.

This chain links TRBV5-1 with TRBJ2-1; tentatively, D is TRBD2 (5 bases). Deletions cut 0 bases from V and 4 bases from J, with 11 bases between. CDR1 is SGHRS, CDR2 YFSETQ, per germline. The CDR3 is 15 residues long. In DNA form, the CDR3 reads TGCGCCAGCAGCTTGGAGAGGGCAAGTTACAATGAGCAGTTCTTC. Amino acid sequence: CASSLERASYNEQFF.

The chain couples TRBV7-9 to TRBJ2-7; possibly TRBD1 for D (5 bases). Germline assignment: CDR1 SEHNR and CDR2 FQNEAQ (reference sequence). V shed 1 base and J shed 1 base, with 11 bases lying between them. The length of the CDR3 is 15 residues. The CDR3 here is CASSLVTGKSYEQYF. Written as DNA, the CDR3 is TGTGCCAGCAGCTTAGTAACAGGAAAATCCTACGAGCAGTACTTC.

CDR3 loop: CASSLESGGLYGYTF. The CDR3 DNA reads as TGTGCCAGCAGCTTGGAGTCAGGGGGTCTTTATGGCTACACCTTC. The rearrangement joins TRBV5-4 to TRBJ1-2, with 7 bases aligning to TRBD1. This CDR3 is 15 amino acids long. Germline values: CDR1 SGHNT, CDR2 YYREEE (reference sequence). V shed 0 bases and J 5 bases; nucleotides not matched to a gene: 7.

This clone was observed a single time. The chain recombines TRBV28 with TRBJ2-7; 8 bases are shared with TRBD1. This CDR3 has 15 residues. V lost 5 bases to trimming and J lost 3 bases; unmatched junction nucleotides: 9. The germline V gene has CDR1 MDHEN and CDR2 SYDVKM. The CDR3 DNA reads TGTGCCAGCAGTCGAACCGGGACAGGCAGCTACGAGCAGTACTTC. Its protein is CASSRTGTGSYEQYF.

The CDR3 DNA reads TGTGCCAGCAGAGGTTCCCAGGGGGCCTACTCGGGCTACACCTTC. Its protein is CASRGSQGAYSGYTF. V usage is TRBV28 and J usage is TRBJ1-2; 8 bases fit TRBD1. There are 15 residues in the CDR3. Germline CDR1 MDHEN, CDR2 SYDVKM. Trimming took 6 bases from V and 8 from J; bases not matched to a gene: 14.

On this clone itself: As the CDR3 is not closed by the conserved phenylalanine or tryptophan, this likely results from a read error. It is unclear where the CDR3 begins or ends on the DNA, so no DNA is shown, and the CDR3 is as TCRdb lists it. CDR3 sequence: CASSLRGSFA. The chain combines TRBV6-5 with TRBJ1-5; TRBD1 is the table's D call, not checked against the DNA. The CDR3 has 10 amino acids, counting both end residues. Looked up from germline, CDR1 is MNHEY and CDR2 is SVGAGI.

The chain is built from TRBV27 and TRBJ2-3, with D maybe TRBD2 (7 bases). Germline values: CDR1 MNHEY, CDR2 SMNVEV (reference sequence). CDR3 size: 19 residues. Between the trimmed V and J ends, which lost 5 bases and 8 bases, there was a span of 32 bases. The CDR3 DNA reads as TGTGCCAGCAGTGTCCAGGGGTCCCCTCTTAAGGGGGGGGCTTTTACGCAGTATTTT. It encodes CASSVQGSPLKGGAFTQYF.

This chain links TRBV7-8 with TRBJ2-5, with 8 bases fitting TRBD1. The length of the CDR3 is 15 residues. Losses at the gene ends were 2 bases for V and 5 bases for J; bases not matched to a gene: 7. Looked up from germline, CDR1 is SGHVS and CDR2 is FQNEAQ. CDR3 sequence reads: CASSLSGQGFETQYF. CDR3 bases: TGTGCCAGCAGCTTATCCGGACAGGGTTTCGAGACCCAGTACTTC.

The rearrangement uses TRBV5-4 and TRBJ2-3; 7 nucleotides match TRBD2. The J segment lost 1 base and the V segment lost 7 bases, leaving 9 bases of the junction unmatched. This CDR3 is built from 15 residues. CDR1 and CDR2 (germline): SGHNT, YYREEE (reference sequence). CDR3 bases: TGTGCCAGCGCCCGGAAGAGCGGGGGCACAGATACGCAGTATTTT. Protein: CASARKSGGTDTQYF.

The chain carries TRBV9 and TRBJ2-7, with 9 bases that match TRBD2. The V gene's germline CDR1 is SGDLS and CDR2 YYNGEE. Trimming took 4 bases from V and 2 from J; bases not matched to a gene: 4. CDR3 size: 14 residues. The CDR3, as DNA: TGTGCCAGCAGCACCGGGACTAGCACCTACGAGCAGTACTTC. It encodes CASSTGTSTYEQYF.

The chain couples TRBV18 to TRBJ2-3; D is possibly TRBD1 (5 bases). This CDR3 region has 15 residues. CDR1 is KGHSH and CDR2 is LQKENI in the germline V gene. Trimming cost V 3 bases and J 0 bases, with 10 bases left between them. CDR3: CASSPPGLSTDTQYF. CDR3 nucleotide sequence: TGTGCCAGCTCACCCCCAGGGTTAAGCACAGATACGCAGTATTTT.

As for this clone: This sample also contains other DNA sequences that code for the same CDR3. CDR3 coding DNA: TGTGCCAGCAGCTCGCCCCCGGACAGTTACTTCTACGAGCAGTACTTC. As protein: CASSSPPDSYFYEQYF. This chain connects TRBV7-3 to TRBJ2-7; D may be TRBD1 (6 bases). The CDR3 covers 16 residues. V lost 4 bases and J 3 bases, leaving 19 bases between the germline ends. Germline assignment: CDR1 SGHTA and CDR2 FQGTGA.

This chain links TRBV6-5 with TRBJ2-5; the D gene is possibly TRBD1 (6 bases). Germline assignment: CDR1 MNHEY and CDR2 SVGAGI. The CDR3 has 13 residues. The germline V and J ends were trimmed by 8 bases and 4 bases, with 14 bases remaining between them. Here the CDR3 reads CASHRGMGETQYF. The CDR3 coding sequence is TGTGCCAGCCATAGGGGGATGGGAGAGACCCAGTACTTC.

The chain has TRBV7-9 and TRBJ1-1, with D perhaps TRBD1 (5 bases). Germline V gives CDR1 SEHNR, CDR2 FQNEAQ (reference sequence). With 3 bases removed from V and 4 bases from J, the gap between germline ends came to 12 bases. The CDR3 has 14 residues. CDR3 sequence (DNA): TGTGCCAGCAGCTTTTTCGGGGGGGGCACTGAAGCTTTCTTT. Translation gives CASSFFGGGTEAFF.

On this clone itself: Other DNA sequences in this sample translate to the same CDR3. The J gene is TRBJ2-7, the V gene TRBV4-3, with a tentative D call TRBD2 (5 bases). This CDR3 region has 15 residues. Trimming took 1 base from V and 0 from J, leaving 10 bases between them. Germline CDR1 and CDR2: LGHNA and YSLEER. For the CDR3, the DNA is TGCGCCAGCAGCCAAGCGAGCGGTAGCTCCTACGAGCAGTACTTC. Translating it yields CASSQASGSSYEQYF.

The chain is built from TRBV28 and TRBJ1-5; D ambiguous. This CDR3 spans 13 amino acids. Germline CDR1 reads MDHEN; CDR2 reads SYDVKM. Trimming took 3 bases from V and 0 from J, leaving 3 bases between them. The CDR3 region is CASSFISNQPQHF. The DNA for the CDR3 is TGTGCCAGCAGTTTTATTAGCAATCAGCCCCAGCATTTT.

The chain has TRBV4-3 and TRBJ2-3, with a weak D call TRBD1 (6 bases). V was pared by 1 base and J by 4 bases, with 12 bases between. This CDR3 comprises 15 residues. Per the germline V gene, CDR1 is LGHNA and CDR2 is YSLEER. Written as DNA, the CDR3 is TGCGCCAGCAGCCAAGTTTTACAGGGAGCAGATACGCAGTATTTT. It codes for CASSQVLQGADTQYF.

The gene calls are TRBV7-8 and TRBJ1-2, with 8 bases matching TRBD1. There are 15 residues in the CDR3. The trim removed 5 bases at V and 5 bases at J, leaving 10 bases unmatched. Germline V gene sequence: CDR1 SGHVS, CDR2 FQNEAQ. The CDR3 DNA follows: TGTGCCAGCAGCCTAGAAAGGACAGGGTGGTATGGCTACACCTTC. Protein product: CASSLERTGWYGYTF.

This chain connects TRBV18 to TRBJ1-1; D gene uncertain. The CDR3 sequence is 15 residues long. Germline V gene sequence: CDR1 KGHSH, CDR2 LQKENI. The V and J ends lost 4 bases and 1 base respectively, with 13 bases between them. Here the CDR3 DNA reads TGTGCCAGCTCACTGGGAGCCAGAGGGAACACTGAAGCTTTCTTT. It codes for CASSLGARGNTEAFF.

This chain connects TRBV30 to TRBJ1-3; D not certain. V lost 3 bases to trimming and J lost 0 bases, with 12 bases between them. The CDR3 spans 15 residues. Germline V gene sequence: CDR1 GTSNPN, CDR2 SVGIG (reference sequence). CDR3 residues: CAWSGVTPSGNTIYF. The CDR3 DNA is TGTGCCTGGAGCGGGGTTACCCCCTCTGGAAACACCATATATTTT.

This clone was observed a few times. V usage is TRBV6-6 and J usage is TRBJ2-1; weak D call: TRBD2 (6 bases). Between the trimmed V and J ends, which lost 0 bases and 9 bases, there was a span of 6 bases. The CDR3 covers 12 residues. Germline lookup yields CDR1 MNHNY and CDR2 SVGAGI (reference sequence). This CDR3 reads CASSYSGGEQFF. The CDR3 DNA reads as TGTGCCAGCAGTTACTCGGGGGGTGAGCAGTTCTTC.

This chain uses TRBV30 with TRBJ1-2, with D possibly TRBD1 on 5 matching bases. Per the germline V gene, CDR1 is GTSNPN and CDR2 is SVGIG (reference sequence). The CDR3 runs to 12 residues. V was cut by 0 bases and J by 3 bases, with 5 bases left in between. The CDR3 DNA follows: TGTGCCTGGAGTGTGACAGACTATGGCTACACCTTC. It translates to CAWSVTDYGYTF.

The rearrangement uses TRBV5-1 and TRBJ1-2; D is perhaps TRBD1 (6 bases). The length of the CDR3 is 14 residues. With 3 bases removed from V and 13 bases from J, the gap between germline ends came to 22 bases. The germline V gene has CDR1 SGHRS and CDR2 YFSETQ. This CDR3 is CASSSASGHPELTF. CDR3 coding DNA: TGCGCCAGCAGCTCAGCCTCGGGACACCCTGAGCTCACCTTC.

V usage is TRBV28 and J usage is TRBJ1-1, with 8 positions matching TRBD1. Germline CDR1 and CDR2: MDHEN and SYDVKM. J lost 0 bases, V lost 5 bases, and 5 bases had no gene match. This CDR3 region has 15 residues. In DNA, the CDR3 is TGTGCCAGCAGTCGACAGGGGCAGGTGAACACTGAAGCTTTCTTT. Its translation is CASSRQGQVNTEAFF.

The chain couples TRBV9 to TRBJ2-7; a weak D match, TRBD2 (7 bases). The CDR3 length is 18 residues. Germline V gene data show CDR1 as SGDLS and CDR2 as YYNGEE. Trimming took 4 bases from V and 7 from J, leaving 30 bases between them. In nucleotides, the CDR3 is TGTGCCAGCAGCTTCACCCCCGGAGGGCGGGGGACAAACGGGGAGCAGTACTTC. Translation gives CASSFTPGGRGTNGEQYF.